These 22 T cell receptor beta chains originate from one sample sequenced in a study of shared clonotypes between healthy human individuals. Using immunoSEQ multiplex PCR, the repertoire was profiled, and TCRdb retains in-frame clones only, with some absent. The table includes roughly 570,000 clones, 95% to 98% detected once. Naive CD8 populations comprised CD45RO-negative cells positively selected for CCR7, excluding terminally differentiated effector memory CD45RA+ cells. Sample: naive CD8+ T cells sorted from blood. These receptors were collected from a man aged 25 to 45 in good health.

This rearrangement joins TRBV25-1 to TRBJ2-1; D may match TRBD1 or TRBD2 (5 bases each). Germline V gene lookup returns CDR1 MGHDK and CDR2 SYGVNS. Trimming left V 1 base short and J 15 bases short, with 7 bases between. The CDR3 is 10 residues long. DNA of the CDR3: TGTGCCAGCAGTGAATCGGGGCTGTTCTTC. This translates into CASSESGLFF.

The gene calls are TRBV7-9 and TRBJ1-5, with no clear D. This CDR3 comprises 16 residues. V lost 3 bases to trimming and J lost 2 bases, with 14 bases between them. CDR1 SEHNR and CDR2 FQNEAQ come from the germline V gene (reference sequence). Here the CDR3 DNA reads TGTGCCAGCAGCTTGGAAGAAGGGCTAGGCAATCAGCCCCAGCATTTT. It is translated as CASSLEEGLGNQPQHF.

The chain carries TRBV6-5 and TRBJ2-3; no firm D call. Trimming removed 4 bases from V and 0 bases from J, with 5 bases in between. The CDR3 covers 13 residues. Germline lookup yields CDR1 MNHEY and CDR2 SVGAGI. CDR3 nucleotide sequence: TGTGCCAGCAGTTTGGAAAGCACAGATACGCAGTATTTT. Translation gives CASSLESTDTQYF.

V gene TRBV29-1 combines with J gene TRBJ2-3; 12 nucleotides line up with TRBD2. The CDR3 spans 17 residues. After removal of 1 base from V and 8 bases from J, the junction contained 13 bases not matched to a gene. Germline CDR1 SQVTM, CDR2 ANQGSEA. The DNA of the CDR3 is TGCAGCGTTGAAGGATCGGGGGCTAGCGGGAGGGCCGGTACGCAGTATTTT. Its protein is CSVEGSGASGRAGTQYF.

The chain is built from TRBV27 and TRBJ2-3; 7 bases line up with TRBD2. V shed 4 bases, J shed 3 bases, and the junction held 7 bases outside the gene matches. This CDR3 comprises 15 residues. Germline CDR1 is MNHEY and CDR2 is SMNVEV (reference sequence). The CDR3 nucleotides are TGTGCCAGCAGTTCTGTGGGCGGGAGAACAGATACGCAGTATTTT. It specifies CASSSVGGRTDTQYF.

This sequence joins TRBV7-2 and TRBJ2-5; perhaps TRBD2 as D (5 bases). The CDR3 totals 15 residues. CDR1 and CDR2 from the germline V gene are SGHTA and FQGNSA. The V and J ends lost 3 bases and 2 bases respectively, with 13 bases between them. CDR3 sequence reads: CASSLRTGIQETQYF. The CDR3 coding sequence is TGTGCCAGCAGCTTGCGGACCGGGATACAAGAGACCCAGTACTTC.

The gene calls are TRBV15 and TRBJ2-6; the D is unclear. The CDR3 spans 17 residues. CDR1 LNHNV and CDR2 YYDKDF come from the germline V gene (reference sequence). Between the trimmed V and J ends, which lost 0 bases and 4 bases, there was a span of 13 bases. CDR3 bases: TGTGCCACCAGCAGAGATCTTTTTGGGTCCGGGGCCAACGTCCTGACTTTC. Amino acid sequence: CATSRDLFGSGANVLTF.

CDR3 nucleotides: TGTGCCAGCAGTTTCCAGGGGTCCTCCTACGAGCAGTACTTC. Amino acid sequence: CASSFQGSSYEQYF. The V gene is TRBV28, the J gene TRBJ2-7; possible D gene TRBD1, 6 bases. The CDR3 sequence is 14 residues long. CDR1 and CDR2 from the germline V gene are MDHEN and SYDVKM. V shed 3 bases and J shed 0 bases, with 9 bases lying between them.

The chain is built from TRBV12-5 and TRBJ1-1; no reliable D call. In germline, CDR1 is LGHNT, CDR2 FRNRAP. CDR3 length equals 15 residues. The V end was cut by 2 bases, the J end by 4 bases, with 14 bases between. The chain's CDR3 is CASGLYPLTSTEAFF. CDR3 coding DNA: TGTGCTAGTGGTTTGTACCCCCTAACGAGCACTGAAGCTTTCTTT.

The chain links TRBV11-3 to TRBJ2-2, with D tentatively TRBD1 (5 bases). The germline gives CDR1 SGHNT, CDR2 YENEEA. CDR3 size: 14 residues. V lost 3 bases and J lost 1, with 6 bases in between. The CDR3 bases are TGTGCCAGCAGCTTGCAGGGGAACACCGGGGAGCTGTTTTTT. As protein: CASSLQGNTGELFF.

Concerning this clone itself: Other nucleotide sequences in the sample specify the same CDR3. This chain links TRBV5-1 with TRBJ1-1; D is perhaps TRBD1 (6 bases). The CDR3 runs to 13 residues. CDR1 is SGHRS, CDR2 YFSETQ, per germline. Trimming cost V 2 bases and J 1 base, with 6 bases left between them. CDR3: CASSLGGNTEAFF. The CDR3 DNA is TGCGCCAGCAGCTTAGGGGGGAACACTGAAGCTTTCTTT.

The chain couples TRBV7-2 to TRBJ2-7, with 10 bases lining up with TRBD2. Germline V gives CDR1 SGHTA, CDR2 FQGNSA. The CDR3 totals 16 residues. Trimming took 0 bases from V and 7 from J; bases not matched to a gene: 9. In DNA, the CDR3 is TGTGCCAGCAGCTTAGCGCTTGGGACTAGCGTGGGAGAGCAGTACTTC. Encoded protein: CASSLALGTSVGEQYF.

The genes are TRBV4-1 and TRBJ2-7; tentative D call: TRBD1 (6 bases). V lost 0 bases to trimming and J lost 2 bases, with 8 bases between them. There are 14 residues in the CDR3. Germline V gene lookup returns CDR1 MGHRA and CDR2 YSYEKL. The CDR3 DNA reads TGCGCCAGCAGCCAAGAACACAGGGCCTACGAGCAGTACTTC. Protein product: CASSQEHRAYEQYF.

This chain joins TRBV7-9 and TRBJ2-3; no firm D call. V shed 5 bases and J shed 4 bases, with 16 bases lying between them. The V gene's germline CDR1 is SEHNR and CDR2 FQNEAQ (reference sequence). The CDR3 has 15 amino acids. The CDR3: CASSHPRESADTQYF. CDR3 nucleotide sequence: TGTGCCAGCAGCCATCCACGCGAATCCGCAGATACGCAGTATTTT.

The chain joins TRBV10-3 to TRBJ2-1, with D perhaps TRBD1 or TRBD2 (5 bases each). The CDR3 extends over 13 amino acids. Germline CDR1 is ENHRY and CDR2 is SYGVKD. Trimming stripped 2 bases from V and 7 bases from J, with 9 bases between. CDR3 amino acids: CAISEKGRNEQFF. CDR3 coding DNA: TGTGCCATCAGTGAGAAGGGGAGAAATGAGCAGTTCTTC.

J is TRBJ1-5 and V is TRBV28; tentatively, D is TRBD1 (6 bases). The V and J ends lost 3 bases and 6 bases respectively, with 9 bases between them. Germline V gives CDR1 MDHEN, CDR2 SYDVKM. The CDR3 length is 13 residues. CDR3 region: CASSFQGFQPQHF. CDR3 DNA sequence: TGTGCCAGCAGTTTTCAGGGGTTTCAGCCCCAGCATTTT.

The chain combines TRBV4-1 with TRBJ2-5; D could derive from TRBD1 or TRBD2 (6 bases each). With 1 base removed from V and 4 bases from J, the gap between germline ends came to 10 bases. The CDR3 is made up of 14 amino acids. The germline gives CDR1 MGHRA, CDR2 YSYEKL. CDR3 in DNA: TGCGCCAGCAGCCAAGGGGGGGCGGGAGAGACCCAGTACTTC. It codes for CASSQGGAGETQYF.

The gene calls are TRBV5-1 and TRBJ2-7; D may be TRBD1 (6 bases). Germline V gene sequence: CDR1 SGHRS, CDR2 YFSETQ. The CDR3 loop spans 13 amino acids. V was trimmed by 5 bases and J by 4 bases, leaving 13 bases between them. The CDR3 DNA reads as TGCGCCAGCAGGGACAGTCAGAGTTACGAGCAGTACTTC. Translation gives CASRDSQSYEQYF.

This chain connects TRBV27 to TRBJ2-5; TRBD1 matches 8 bases. The germline CDR1 and CDR2 sequences are MNHEY and SMNVEV (reference sequence). The CDR3 contains 16 residues. With V trimmed by 4 bases and J by 0 bases, 7 bases remained unmatched. CDR3 residues: CASSSGTGVHQETQYF. CDR3 in DNA: TGTGCCAGCAGTTCTGGGACAGGAGTGCACCAAGAGACCCAGTACTTC.

A note on this clone: Other DNA sequences in this specimen translate into the identical CDR3. The chain recombines TRBV5-1 with TRBJ2-3; 15 bases match TRBD2. Germline V lookup: CDR1 SGHRS, CDR2 YFSETQ. CDR3 length: 15 residues. Losses at the gene ends were 4 bases for V and 5 bases for J; bases not matched to a gene: 2. CDR3 DNA: TGCGCCAGCAGCGAGGGACTAGCGGGAGGAGATACGCAGTATTTT. Translating it yields CASSEGLAGGDTQYF.

V usage is TRBV9 and J usage is TRBJ2-2; D gene unclear. In germline, CDR1 is SGDLS, CDR2 YYNGEE. This CDR3 region has 17 residues. Trimming left V 3 bases short and J 4 bases short, with 19 bases between. Written as DNA, the CDR3 is TGTGCCAGCAGCGATGCTCTGGCTGTGTCGGTCACCGGGGAGCTGTTTTTT. Its protein product is CASSDALAVSVTGELFF.

The rearrangement links TRBV11-2 to TRBJ2-3; 8 positions agree with TRBD2. J lost 4 bases, V lost 2 bases, and 5 bases had no gene match. CDR1 and CDR2 from the germline V gene are SGHAT and FQNNGV. The CDR3 runs to 15 residues. The CDR3: CASSLMAGGPDTQYF. In DNA, the CDR3 is TGTGCCAGCAGCTTAATGGCGGGAGGACCAGATACGCAGTATTTT.